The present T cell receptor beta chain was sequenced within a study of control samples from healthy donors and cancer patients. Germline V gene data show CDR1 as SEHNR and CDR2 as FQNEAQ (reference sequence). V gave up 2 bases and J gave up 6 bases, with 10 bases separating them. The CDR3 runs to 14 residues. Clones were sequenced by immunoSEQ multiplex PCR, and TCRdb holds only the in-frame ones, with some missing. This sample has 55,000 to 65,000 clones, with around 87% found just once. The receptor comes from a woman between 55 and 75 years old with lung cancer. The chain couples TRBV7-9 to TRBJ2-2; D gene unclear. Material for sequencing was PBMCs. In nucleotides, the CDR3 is TGTGCCAGCAGCTTACAAGGGTTGGCCGGGGAGCTGTTTTTT. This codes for CASSLQGLAGELFF.